This T cell receptor beta chain was identified during a study of T cell responses to AZD1222 COVID-19 vaccine. Broader study findings: With two AZD1222 doses given, Spike-specific TCR breadth and depth both rose. Dominant at 160-218 and 743-854, vaccine-associated CD4 TCRs also spanned spike. Clonal diversity was possibly underestimated, and white British individuals and females predominated among donors. Close to half of spike-specific TCRs reportedly recognize unmutated variant regions.

The table came from immunoSEQ multiplex PCR; TCRdb's copy has only in-frame clones and leaves some out. The sample has about 31,000 clones, approximately 87% seen once. Germline CDR1 is SGHTA and CDR2 is FQGNSA. With V trimmed by 5 bases and J by 3 bases, 10 bases remained unmatched. This CDR3 has 16 amino acids. Comment on this clone: The antigen remains unidentified.

This material consisted of peripheral blood, taken 28 days after the second AZD1222 dose. The chain couples TRBV7-2 to TRBJ2-7, with TRBD1 matching over 10 bases. The receptor was derived from an adult who received the AZD1222 COVID-19 vaccine. This CDR3 reads CASSKPPGQGIYEQYF. The DNA for the CDR3 is TGTGCCAGCAGCAAACCACCGGGACAGGGGATCTACGAGCAGTACTTC.